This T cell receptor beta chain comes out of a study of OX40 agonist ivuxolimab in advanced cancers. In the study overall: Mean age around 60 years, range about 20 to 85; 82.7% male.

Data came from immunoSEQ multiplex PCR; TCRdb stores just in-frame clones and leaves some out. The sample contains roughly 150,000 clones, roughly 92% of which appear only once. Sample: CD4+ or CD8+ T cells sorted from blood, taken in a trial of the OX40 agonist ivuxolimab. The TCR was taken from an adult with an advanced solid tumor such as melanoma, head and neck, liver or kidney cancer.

The CDR3 is CASSHPSGHLSTDTQYF. In nucleotides, the CDR3 is TGTGCCAGCAGCCACCCTTCGGGGCACCTCAGCACAGATACGCAGTATTTT. The chain joins TRBV9 to TRBJ2-3, with D perhaps being TRBD1 or TRBD2 (5 bases each). The CDR3 extends over 17 amino acids. The germline V and J ends were trimmed by 4 bases and 0 bases, with 18 bases remaining between them. Germline V gives CDR1 SGDLS, CDR2 YYNGEE.